This entry lists 3 T cell receptor beta chains sequenced from one sample in a study of T-cell memory formation after mild COVID-19. TCRdb ran MiXCR on the 5' RACE reads and lists one entry per CDR3 protein. This repertoire shows roughly 600,000 distinct CDR3 sequences, 18% found once; its top ten account for 12%. Sequencing input: PBMCs or a T cell subset sorted from them (not recorded which). These TCRs come from an adult woman who had mild COVID-19 (a few samples of this study predate the infection). Cell type and time point are not known.

This clonotype has a handful of counts. This chain links TRBV2 with TRBJ1-1; D not certain. V lost 3 bases to trimming and J lost 11 bases, with 10 bases between them. The CDR3 totals 11 residues. In germline, CDR1 is SNHLY, CDR2 FYNNEI. The CDR3 here is CASSDGRWAFF. As DNA, the CDR3 is TGTGCCAGCAGTGACGGTCGGTGGGCTTTCTTT. Supplemented by reference TRBV2 and TRBJ1-1, the full variable domain reads EPEVTQTPSHQVTQMGQEVILRCVPISNHLYFYWYRQILGQKVEFLVSFYNNEISEKSEIFDDQFSVERPDGSNFTLKIRSTKLEDSAMYFCASSDGRWAFFGQGTRLTVV.

The CDR3 region is CAISESTGGSGYTF. CDR3 DNA: TGTGCCATCAGTGAGTCGACAGGAGGGAGTGGCTACACCTTC. This chain links TRBV10-3 with TRBJ1-2; maybe TRBD1 (6 bases). V dropped 0 bases and J dropped 7 bases, with 12 bases sitting between them. CDR1 and CDR2 (germline): ENHRY, SYGVKD. CDR3 length: 14 residues.

V usage is TRBV5-6 and J usage is TRBJ2-3, with 10 bases that match TRBD2. Per germline, CDR1 SGHDT and CDR2 YYEEEE. The CDR3 has 14 amino acids. V gave up 6 bases and J gave up 6 bases; unmatched junction bases: 7. The CDR3 DNA follows: TGTGCCAGCACCCTAGCGGGAGAGATTGATACGCAGTATTTT. Protein sequence: CASTLAGEIDTQYF.